The 27 T cell receptor beta chains presented below share a single source sample, sequenced in a study of blood T cells in healthy people across ages. Alongside a J-beta primer mix, a sample-barcoded 5' primer served in a second PCR lasting about 7 to 12 cycles. One entry per CDR3 protein results from TCRdb running MiXCR on the 5' RACE reads. The table lists about 900,000 distinct CDR3 sequences, 48% of them singletons, with around 15% in the top ten. The sample was blood. Receptors were obtained from a man younger than 45 in good health.

V is TRBV9 and J is TRBJ2-2; 7 nucleotides line up with TRBD2. Germline trimming cut 4 bases from V and 1 base from J; bases unmatched to any gene: 1. This CDR3 has 14 residues. Germline lookup yields CDR1 SGDLS and CDR2 YYNGEE. CDR3 DNA: TGTGCCAGCAGCCCTAGCGGGAACACCGGGGAGCTGTTTTTT. Translation gives CASSPSGNTGELFF.

The rearrangement joins TRBV12-3 or TRBV12-4 to TRBJ2-3, with 14 bases identical to TRBD2. The CDR3 length is 16 residues. The trim removed 3 bases at V and 9 bases at J, leaving 8 bases unmatched. CDR3 bases: TGTGCCAGCAGTTTCCAACCCGGGACTAGCGGGGGCACGCAGTATTTT. Its translation is CASSFQPGTSGGTQYF.

The chain links TRBV28 to TRBJ2-2; 9 bases match TRBD1. V was clipped by 6 bases and J by 6 bases; unmatched bases: 11. The CDR3 is made up of 16 amino acids. Looked up from germline, CDR1 is MDHEN and CDR2 is SYDVKM. In nucleotides, the CDR3 is TGTGCCAGCAGCACGAATGGACAGGGGAGCCCCGGGGAGCTGTTTTTT. Residues: CASSTNGQGSPGELFF.

This clonotype was seen only once. This chain joins TRBV7-3 and TRBJ2-2, with D maybe TRBD2 (6 bases). Trimming shortened V by 4 bases and J by 0 bases, and 15 bases separated the two germline ends. This CDR3 is 17 amino acids long. Per germline, CDR1 SGHTA and CDR2 FQGTGA. The DNA of the CDR3 is TGTGCCAGCAGCTCCTGGGTTGGGACTCCGAACACCGGGGAGCTGTTTTTT. As protein: CASSSWVGTPNTGELFF.

The table lists this clonotype with a few counts. This chain links TRBV11-2 with TRBJ2-7; 10 nucleotides match TRBD1. This CDR3 has 18 residues. Germline V lookup: CDR1 SGHAT, CDR2 FQNNGV. The ends lost 6 bases at V and 4 bases at J; junction bases unmatched: 18. CDR3 residues: CASRQNTSRGQGRYEQYF. DNA for the CDR3: TGTGCCAGCAGGCAAAACACCTCGCGGGGACAGGGGAGATACGAGCAGTACTTC.

The chain couples TRBV5-1 to TRBJ2-4, with a possible D match to TRBD1 (5 bases). Germline CDR1 reads SGHRS; CDR2 reads YFSETQ. V was pared by 0 bases and J by 7 bases, with 8 bases between. The CDR3 is made up of 13 amino acids. CDR3 sequence (DNA): TGCGCCAGCAGCTTGGACCAGGGCAACATTCAGTACTTC. Amino acid sequence: CASSLDQGNIQYF.

The chain combines TRBV28 with TRBJ1-6; TRBD1 aligns across 8 bases. This CDR3 comprises 14 residues. V shed 6 bases and J 9 bases; nucleotides not matched to a gene: 7. Germline V gives CDR1 MDHEN, CDR2 SYDVKM. In DNA, the CDR3 is TGTGCCAGCAGCGAAGGACAGGGACCTTCACCCCTCCACTTT. This translates into CASSEGQGPSPLHF.

The J gene is TRBJ1-1, the V gene TRBV4-3, with D perhaps TRBD1 (6 bases). This CDR3 region has 15 residues. CDR1 is LGHNA and CDR2 is YSLEER in the germline V gene. V lost 0 bases and J 4 bases, leaving 12 bases between the germline ends. DNA for the CDR3: TGCGCCAGCAGCCAAGATTTGGGGGCCGGCACTGAAGCTTTCTTT. This codes for CASSQDLGAGTEAFF.

Only a few counts were recorded for this clonotype. The chain links TRBV4-3 to TRBJ1-2, with a weak D call TRBD1 (6 bases). Germline-derived CDR1 and CDR2 are LGHNA and YSLEER. With 2 bases removed from V and 8 bases from J, the gap between germline ends came to 12 bases. The CDR3 runs to 13 residues. The CDR3 DNA reads as TGCGCCAGCAGCCAAAGGGACACCCTGGGCTACACCTTC. Translating it yields CASSQRDTLGYTF.

The rearrangement joins TRBV4-2 to TRBJ1-5, with D unclear. CDR3 length equals 16 residues. Deletions cut 0 bases from V and 1 base from J, with 10 bases between. Germline V gene sequence: CDR1 LGHNA, CDR2 YNFKEQ. The CDR3 sequence: CASSQDRRSSNQPQHF. Here the CDR3 DNA reads TGTGCCAGCAGCCAAGATAGACGGTCAAGCAATCAGCCCCAGCATTTT.

In the case of this clonotype: One end of the junction does not line up with germline, which may come from a read error. The chain uses TRBV2 and TRBJ1-1, with D uncertain. Per germline, CDR1 SNHLY and CDR2 FYNNEI. The CDR3 runs 14 residues. This CDR3 is CTSWAVARLTEAFF. In nucleotides, the CDR3 is TGCACCAGCTGGGCGGTAGCCAGACTCACTGAAGCTTTCTTT.

The V call is TRBV30, the J call TRBJ2-7; perhaps TRBD1 as D (5 bases). The CDR3 contains 12 residues. The V gene lost 8 bases and the J gene lost 2 bases, with 13 bases spanning the gap. Looked up from germline, CDR1 is GTSNPN and CDR2 is SVGIG (reference sequence). The CDR3, as DNA: TGTGCCCTGATTAAGGGGCCCTACGAGCAGTACTTC. Translating it yields CALIKGPYEQYF.

The V and J genes are TRBV11-1 and TRBJ2-1; 9 nucleotides align to TRBD2. CDR1 and CDR2 from the germline V gene are SGHAT and FQDESV (reference sequence). V shed 6 bases and J 0 bases; nucleotides not matched to a gene: 6. The length of the CDR3 is 16 residues. CDR3 coding DNA: TGTGCCAGCAGTTCGACTAGCGGCAGCTCCTACAATGAGCAGTTCTTC. This translates into CASSSTSGSSYNEQFF.

This clonotype was seen a few times. This chain connects TRBV24-1 to TRBJ2-1; a possible D gene is TRBD2 (5 bases). V was pared by 0 bases and J by 0 bases, with 8 bases between. Germline-derived CDR1 and CDR2 are KGHDR and SFDVKD. CDR3 length: 16 amino acids. The CDR3 DNA reads as TGTGCCACCAGTGATTTGCGTGCGGGCTCCTACAATGAGCAGTTCTTC. Its protein product is CATSDLRAGSYNEQFF.

This clonotype was detected a few times. The chain couples TRBV5-1 to TRBJ1-2; D is possibly TRBD1 (5 bases). Trimming shortened V by 3 bases and J by 3 bases, and 9 bases separated the two germline ends. This CDR3 spans 13 amino acids. Germline CDR1 and CDR2: SGHRS and YFSETQ. The CDR3 spells CASSWEGDYGYTF. CDR3 nucleotides: TGCGCCAGCAGCTGGGAAGGGGACTATGGCTACACCTTC.

This clonotype turned up a few times. This chain links TRBV9 with TRBJ2-5; possible D gene TRBD2, 6 bases. CDR3 length: 15 amino acids. V shed 0 bases and J shed 2 bases, with 11 bases lying between them. Germline CDR1 reads SGDLS; CDR2 reads YYNGEE. This CDR3 is CASSVVPSGQETQYF. The CDR3 DNA follows: TGTGCCAGCAGCGTAGTCCCAAGCGGGCAAGAGACCCAGTACTTC.

This clonotype was observed a handful of times. This chain connects TRBV4-2 to TRBJ2-3; D uncertain. V was trimmed by 0 bases and J by 4 bases, leaving 8 bases between them. The CDR3 runs 14 residues. CDR1 is LGHNA, CDR2 YNFKEQ, per germline. The CDR3 DNA is TGTGCCAGCAGCCAAGAAGTCCCACCAGATACGCAGTATTTT. Protein sequence: CASSQEVPPDTQYF.

This clonotype was seen a handful of times. CDR3 loop: CASSQDPVRAGNEQFF. The CDR3 DNA follows: TGCGCCAGCAGCCAAGATCCGGTGAGGGCGGGAAATGAGCAGTTCTTC. The chain carries TRBV4-3 and TRBJ2-1, with D possibly TRBD2 on 6 matching bases. This CDR3 contains 16 residues. Trimming took off 0 bases at V and 7 bases at J, with 16 bases between the two ends. The germline gives CDR1 LGHNA, CDR2 YSLEER.

This chain uses TRBV20-1 with TRBJ2-7; D is unresolved. This CDR3 comprises 15 residues. CDR1 DFQATT and CDR2 SNEGSKA come from the germline V gene (reference sequence). The V gene lost 1 base and the J gene lost 2 bases, with 15 bases spanning the gap. The CDR3 sequence: CSARADRERPYEQYF. The DNA of the CDR3 is TGCAGTGCTAGAGCTGACCGAGAGAGGCCCTACGAGCAGTACTTC.

This clonotype was seen a few times. The V call is TRBV12-3 or TRBV12-4, the J call TRBJ1-1; D remains ambiguous. The CDR3 length is 13 residues. Trimming removed 6 bases at V and 1 base at J, with 9 bases between. CDR3 nucleotide sequence: TGTGCCAGCAGGACTCGACAGAACACTGAAGCTTTCTTT. Translation gives CASRTRQNTEAFF.

This clonotype was picked up a small number of times. This chain uses TRBV4-2 with TRBJ2-3, with a weak D call TRBD2 (6 bases). There are 16 residues in the CDR3. The germline V gene has CDR1 LGHNA and CDR2 YNFKEQ. V was pared by 2 bases and J by 2 bases, with 14 bases between. The CDR3: CASSQRTNSNTDTQYF. The CDR3 DNA is TGTGCCAGCAGCCAACGGACTAATTCGAACACAGATACGCAGTATTTT.

This chain links TRBV20-1 with TRBJ2-3; 10 bases are a match to TRBD1. The germline V gene encodes CDR1 DFQATT and CDR2 SNEGSKA (reference sequence). V was pared by 3 bases and J by 1 base, with 4 bases of the junction left unmatched. CDR3 length: 15 amino acids. CDR3 in DNA: TGCAGTGCTAGGCCCGGACAGGGGGGCACAGATACGCAGTATTTT. Its protein is CSARPGQGGTDTQYF.

Remarks on this clonotype: A much larger clone lies one base from this, so it may be a read error. This chain uses TRBV7-2 with TRBJ1-2, with no clear D. The CDR3 extends over 15 amino acids. Trimming cost V 7 bases and J 8 bases, with 23 bases left between them. Germline values: CDR1 SGHTA, CDR2 FQGNSA. The CDR3 is CASNTDGPGSRGYTF. The CDR3 DNA reads TGTGCCAGCAACACAGATGGCCCGGGGTCAAGGGGCTACACCTTC.

The chain recombines TRBV7-8 with TRBJ1-5, with TRBD1 matching 8 bases. Germline-derived CDR1 and CDR2 are SGHVS and FQNEAQ. This CDR3 is built from 14 residues. The V and J ends lost 9 bases and 2 bases, in that order; junction bases with no gene match: 6. The CDR3 DNA sequence: TGTGCCAGTACAGGGGGGAGGGGCAATCAGCCCCAGCATTTT. This sequence encodes CASTGGRGNQPQHF.

The gene calls are TRBV7-8 and TRBJ2-1, with 11 positions matching TRBD2. CDR3 length: 17 residues. V was clipped by 3 bases and J by 8 bases; unmatched bases: 12. Germline CDR1 SGHVS, CDR2 FQNEAQ. This chain's CDR3 is CASSLVAGGPSSHEQFF. The CDR3 nucleotides are TGTGCCAGCAGCTTGGTAGCGGGGGGGCCGAGTAGTCATGAGCAGTTCTTC. Together with reference TRBV7-8 and TRBJ2-1, the CDR3 gives the full variable domain: GAGVSQSPRYKVAKRGQDVALRCDPISGHVSLFWYQQALGQGPEFLTYFQNEAQLDKSGLPSDRFFAERPEGSVSTLKIQRTQQEDSAVYLCASSLVAGGPSSHEQFFGPGTRLTVL.

This clonotype was seen a few times. The chain uses TRBV27 and TRBJ2-5, with D maybe TRBD1 (5 bases). Germline V lookup: CDR1 MNHEY, CDR2 SMNVEV (reference sequence). V shed 6 bases and J shed 4 bases, with 24 bases lying between them. This CDR3 comprises 17 residues. This CDR3 reads CASSYGARAGIRETQYF. The CDR3 coding sequence is TGTGCCAGCAGCTATGGGGCCAGGGCTGGAATCAGAGAGACCCAGTACTTC.

The rearrangement uses TRBV12-3 or TRBV12-4 and TRBJ2-2; D unclear. V lost 6 bases and J lost 5, with 13 bases in between. This CDR3 contains 14 residues. This CDR3 is CASSHGYGTGELFF. The CDR3 nucleotides read TGTGCCAGCAGCCACGGGTACGGAACCGGGGAGCTGTTTTTT.